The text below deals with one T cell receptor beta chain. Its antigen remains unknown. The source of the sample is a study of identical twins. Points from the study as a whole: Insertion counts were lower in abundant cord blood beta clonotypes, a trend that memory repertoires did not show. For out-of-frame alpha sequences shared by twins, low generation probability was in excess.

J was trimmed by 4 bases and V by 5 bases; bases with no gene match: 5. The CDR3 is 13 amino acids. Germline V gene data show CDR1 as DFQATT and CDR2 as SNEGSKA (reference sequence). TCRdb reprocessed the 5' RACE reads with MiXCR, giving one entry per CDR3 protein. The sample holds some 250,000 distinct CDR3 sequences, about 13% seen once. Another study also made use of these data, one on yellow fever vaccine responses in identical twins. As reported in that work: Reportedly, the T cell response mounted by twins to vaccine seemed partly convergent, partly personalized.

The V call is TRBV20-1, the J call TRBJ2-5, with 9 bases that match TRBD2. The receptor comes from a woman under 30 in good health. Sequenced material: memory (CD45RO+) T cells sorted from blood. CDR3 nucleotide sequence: TGCAGTGCTGTAGCGGGAGTGGGAGAGACCCAGTACTTC. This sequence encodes CSAVAGVGETQYF.